This is a list of T cell receptor beta chains from one sample in a study of shared clonotypes between healthy human individuals. Generated by immunoSEQ multiplex PCR, the TCRdb table keeps only in-frame clones and is missing some. Of approximately 1,500,000 clones listed, about 96% were seen once; the top ten hold more than 0.9%. Input material: naive CD4+ T cells sorted from blood. These receptor sequences come from a man aged 25 to 40 in good health. Each CDR3 is given with its conserved first and last residue. D genes are given only for firm matches. Not all rows give a size; the values are once, few, many and, for expanded clones, a class.

abundance	v_gene	d_gene	j_gene	CDR3aa	CDR3nt
once	TRBV27	TRBD1	TRBJ1-3	CASSQGQGRGNTIYF	TGTGCCAGCAGTCAGGGACAGGGAAGAGGAAACACCATATATTTT
.	TRBV28	.	TRBJ1-2	CAVFTALLYTF	TGTGCCGTATTTACGGCCCTCCTCTACACCTTC
.	TRBV9	.	TRBJ2-3	CASSVDGGGTDTQYF	TGTGCCAGCAGCGTAGATGGAGGTGGCACAGATACGCAGTATTTT
.	TRBV5-1	TRBD1	TRBJ2-3	CASSQGQGTDTQYF	TGCGCCAGCAGCCAAGGACAGGGCACAGATACGCAGTATTTT
.	TRBV19	.	TRBJ1-1	CASRQTALRGTEAFF	TGTGCCAGTAGACAGACAGCTCTTAGGGGCACTGAAGCTTTCTTT
.	TRBV7-9	TRBD1	TRBJ1-5	CASSGTGSGNQPQHF	TGTGCCAGCAGCGGGACAGGGAGTGGTAATCAGCCCCAGCATTTT
.	TRBV6-6	TRBD1	TRBJ1-1	CASIGTGVTEAFF	TGTGCCAGCATTGGAACAGGGGTGACTGAAGCTTTCTTT
.	TRBV30	.	TRBJ1-2	CAWSVNKGRVSYGYTF	TGTGCCTGGAGTGTAAATAAGGGAAGGGTCTCCTATGGCTACACCTTC
.	TRBV6-5	TRBD1	TRBJ2-1	CASSYLSGQMKKQFF	TGTGCCAGCAGTTACTTGTCGGGACAGATGAAAAAGCAGTTCTTC
.	TRBV7-9	TRBD1	TRBJ1-5	CASSSDRVPQLPQHF	TGTGCCAGCAGCTCAGACAGGGTCCCACAATTGCCCCAGCATTTT
.	TRBV28	.	TRBJ1-5	CASSIGTSRRIQHF	TGTGCCAGCAGTATCGGGACGTCCCGTAGAATCCAGCATTTT
.	TRBV7-2	.	TRBJ2-1	CASSASGYSYNEQFF	TGTGCCAGCAGCGCGTCGGGGTATTCCTACAATGAGCAGTTCTTC
once	TRBV5-1	.	TRBJ1-3	CASSLAGLRSGNTIYF	TGCGCCAGCAGCTTGGCCGGACTGCGCTCTGGAAACACCATATATTTT
.	TRBV9	TRBD2	TRBJ2-3	CASRGRDYTDTQYF	TGTGCCAGCAGAGGGAGGGACTACACAGATACGCAGTATTTT
.	TRBV18	.	TRBJ2-5	CASSPVQGLARETQYF	TGTGCCAGCTCACCGGTTCAAGGTCTTGCCCGGGAGACCCAGTACTTC
.	TRBV7-6	.	TRBJ1-3	CASSVGAINSGNTIYF	TGTGCCAGCAGCGTTGGCGCCATTAACTCTGGAAACACCATATATTTT
.	TRBV5-1	TRBD1	TRBJ2-1	CASTPGQVSPYSYNEQFF	TGCGCCAGCACCCCGGGACAGGTCTCGCCTTACTCCTACAATGAGCAGTTCTTC
few	TRBV5-1	TRBD1	TRBJ1-1	CASSLDRGSTEAFF	TGCGCCAGCAGCTTGGACAGGGGGAGCACTGAAGCTTTCTTT
.	TRBV6-1	TRBD1	TRBJ2-5	CASSQRTGGKETQYF	TGTGCCAGCAGCCAAAGGACAGGGGGCAAAGAGACCCAGTACTTC
.	TRBV18	TRBD1	TRBJ2-3	CASSPPGQGADTQYF	TGTGCCAGCTCACCGCCGGGACAGGGGGCGGATACGCAGTATTTT
.	TRBV18	.	TRBJ2-6	CASSPPRGRVANVLTF	TGTGCCAGCTCACCACCGCGGGGCAGGGTAGCCAACGTCCTGACTTTC
.	TRBV6-6	TRBD2	TRBJ2-7	CASSYVAGDYEQYF	TGTGCCAGCAGTTACGTAGCGGGAGATTACGAGCAGTACTTC
.	TRBV4-2	.	TRBJ1-1	CASSQELAPLSPEAFF	TGTGCCAGCAGCCAAGAATTGGCCCCTTTGAGCCCTGAAGCTTTCTTT
.	TRBV18	.	TRBJ1-1	CASSPLGGGNTEAFF	TGTGCCAGCTCACCACTTGGAGGTGGGAACACTGAAGCTTTCTTT
.	TRBV5-1	.	TRBJ2-5	CASSLWGTGETQYF	TGCGCCAGCAGCTTGTGGGGGACGGGAGAGACCCAGTACTTC
.	TRBV5-4	.	TRBJ1-1	CASSQSRNGNTEAFF	TGTGCCAGCAGCCAATCCCGCAATGGTAACACTGAAGCTTTCTTT
.	TRBV2	.	TRBJ1-5	CASTGELGQPQHF	TGTGCCAGCACGGGGGAACTAGGGCAGCCCCAGCATTTT
.	TRBV7-8	TRBD1	TRBJ1-2	CASSLTGFKGYTF	TGTGCCAGCAGCTTGACAGGGTTTAAAGGCTACACCTTC
.	TRBV2	.	TRBJ2-7	CASRGDLSLYEQYF	TGTGCCAGCAGAGGGGACCTAAGCCTCTACGAGCAGTACTTC
.	TRBV6-1	.	TRBJ1-1	CATLEGPVAFF	TGTGCCACCCTCGAGGGCCCGGTTGCTTTCTTT
.	TRBV9	.	TRBJ1-2	CASSVDRGGYTF	TGTGCCAGCAGCGTAGACAGAGGTGGCTACACCTTC
.	TRBV7-9	.	TRBJ1-2	CASSLEGRGPAYGYTF	TGTGCCAGCAGCTTAGAAGGGAGGGGACCCGCCTATGGCTACACCTTC
.	TRBV2	.	TRBJ1-5	CASSEARGQPQHF	TGTGCCAGCAGTGAGGCACGGGGTCAGCCCCAGCATTTT
.	TRBV28	.	TRBJ2-1	CASSRPTASNEQFF	TGTGCCAGCAGCCGACCCACAGCTAGCAATGAGCAGTTCTTC
.	TRBV1	.	TRBJ1-4	CTSSQDYPGQGPRVGEKLFF	TGCACCAGCAGCCAAGATTACCCGGGACAGGGCCCTCGCGTTGGTGAAAAACTGTTTTTT
.	TRBV5-4	TRBD2	TRBJ2-7	CASSLELAGTSYEQYF	TGTGCCAGCAGCTTGGAGCTAGCGGGAACCTCCTACGAGCAGTACTTC
.	TRBV7-9	.	TRBJ1-1	CASSPDSLGTEAFF	TGTGCCAGCAGCCCGGACAGTTTAGGGACTGAAGCTTTCTTT
.	TRBV5-1	.	TRBJ2-3	CASSMGEDPPTDTQYF	TGCGCCAGCAGCATGGGAGAGGATCCGCCCACAGATACGCAGTATTTT
.	TRBV5-5	.	TRBJ1-5	CASSRGTSTQPQHF	TGTGCCAGCAGCCGTGGGACATCAACTCAGCCCCAGCATTTT
.	TRBV6-5	.	TRBJ2-7	CASTEGSYEQYF	TGTGCCAGCACCGAGGGTTCCTACGAGCAGTACTTC
once	TRBV5-1	TRBD1	TRBJ2-7	CASSLGVGQGFDEQYF	TGCGCCAGCAGCTTGGGTGTCGGACAGGGGTTCGACGAGCAGTACTTC
once	TRBV11-2	TRBD1	TRBJ2-1	CASNPGTGEDEQFF	TGTGCCAGCAACCCCGGGACAGGGGAGGATGAGCAGTTCTTC
.	TRBV7-8	.	TRBJ2-1	CASSLKGGGGEQFF	TGTGCCAGCAGCTTAAAAGGGGGGGGCGGTGAGCAGTTCTTC
.	TRBV7-7	TRBD1	TRBJ2-5	CASSSGTGNSETQYF	TGTGCTAGCAGCTCCGGGACAGGGAATTCAGAGACCCAGTACTTC
.	TRBV5-8	.	TRBJ1-5	CASSFLNQPQHF	TGTGCCAGCAGCTTCCTCAATCAGCCCCAGCATTTT
once	TRBV29-1	.	TRBJ2-5	CSGGPQETQYF	TGCAGCGGGGGACCTCAAGAGACCCAGTACTTC
.	TRBV27	.	TRBJ2-2	CASSRQINTGELFF	TGTGCCAGCAGCCGACAGATTAACACCGGGGAGCTGTTTTTT
once	TRBV13	.	TRBJ2-3	CASQSTDTQYF	TGTGCCAGCCAAAGCACAGATACGCAGTATTTT
once	TRBV6-1	.	TRBJ1-2	CASSGASLYGYTF	TGTGCCAGCAGTGGGGCCAGCCTCTATGGCTACACCTTC
.	TRBV5-6	TRBD1	TRBJ1-2	CASSPDRVYGYTF	TGTGCCAGCAGTCCGGACAGGGTTTATGGCTACACCTTC
.	TRBV10-2	.	TRBJ2-1	CASSFTRWGNEQFF	TGCGCCAGCAGTTTTACTAGGTGGGGAAATGAGCAGTTCTTC